This is a list of T cell receptor beta chains from one sample in a study of spatial heterogeneity in lung cancer. Using its own MiXCR run on the 5' RACE reads, TCRdb lists one record per CDR3 protein. This table holds around 45,000 distinct CDR3 sequences, around 21% found once. This specimen consisted of PBMCs, obtained at follow-up. The receptors were sampled from a female donor with early-stage non-small cell lung cancer. CDR3s include the opening cysteine and the closing phenylalanine or tryptophan. D genes are given only for firm matches. The size field is filled for only some rows; it gives once, few, many or a size class.

J gene: TRBJ1-5
D gene: .
V gene: TRBV29-1
CDR3 length: 12
clone size: few
CDR3 protein: CSVGTDNQPQHF
CDR3 DNA: TGCAGCGTTGGGACAGACAATCAGCCCCAGCATTTT

J gene: TRBJ1-5
D gene: .
V gene: TRBV7-6
CDR3 length: 13
clone size: many
CDR3 protein: CASSVDSNQPQHF
CDR3 DNA: TGTGCCAGCAGCGTGGATAGCAATCAGCCCCAGCATTTT

J gene: TRBJ2-1
D gene: .
V gene: TRBV11-2
CDR3 length: 15
clone size: .
CDR3 protein: CASSPQPEGHNEQFF
CDR3 DNA: TGTGCCAGCAGCCCTCAGCCGGAGGGCCATAATGAGCAGTTCTTC

J gene: TRBJ2-3
D gene: .
V gene: TRBV6-1
CDR3 length: 15
clone size: few
CDR3 protein: CASSVDPRGTDTQYF
CDR3 DNA: TGTGCCAGCAGCGTCGACCCCCGCGGAACAGATACGCAGTATTTT

J gene: TRBJ1-2
D gene: TRBD1
V gene: TRBV7-2
CDR3 length: 15
clone size: many
CDR3 protein: CASSSPGQGLYGYTF
CDR3 DNA: TGTGCCAGCAGCTCTCCGGGACAGGGCCTCTATGGCTACACCTTC

J gene: TRBJ2-7
D gene: TRBD1
V gene: TRBV10-3
CDR3 length: 13
clone size: many
CDR3 protein: CAISPGQGGEQYF
CDR3 DNA: TGTGCCATCAGCCCGGGACAGGGGGGCGAGCAGTACTTC

J gene: TRBJ2-3
D gene: .
V gene: TRBV28
CDR3 length: 14
clone size: few
CDR3 protein: CASSFLSGTDTQYF
CDR3 DNA: TGTGCCAGCAGTTTCCTCTCAGGCACAGATACGCAGTATTTT

J gene: TRBJ1-2
D gene: .
V gene: TRBV12-3/TRBV12-4
CDR3 length: 14
clone size: many
CDR3 protein: CASSFTGINYGYTF
CDR3 DNA: TGTGCCAGCAGTTTCACAGGGATAAACTATGGCTACACCTTC

J gene: TRBJ1-5
D gene: TRBD1
V gene: TRBV20-1
CDR3 length: 14
clone size: few
CDR3 protein: CSAPDRGRSQPQHF
CDR3 DNA: TGCAGTGCTCCGGACAGGGGTCGCAGTCAGCCCCAGCATTTT

J gene: TRBJ2-3
D gene: .
V gene: TRBV11-3
CDR3 length: 14
clone size: few
CDR3 protein: CASSPALVKDTQYF
CDR3 DNA: TGTGCCAGCAGCCCGGCGTTGGTGAAGGATACGCAGTATTTT

J gene: TRBJ1-2
D gene: .
V gene: TRBV6-6
CDR3 length: 14
clone size: few
CDR3 protein: CASSYLGVEGGYTF
CDR3 DNA: TGTGCCAGCAGTTACCTCGGCGTAGAAGGTGGCTACACCTTC

J gene: TRBJ2-1
D gene: TRBD1
V gene: TRBV10-2
CDR3 length: 16
clone size: few
CDR3 protein: CASRGTDRGQNNEQFF
CDR3 DNA: TGCGCCAGCAGGGGGACAGACAGAGGTCAGAACAATGAGCAGTTCTTC

J gene: TRBJ1-6
D gene: .
V gene: TRBV6-2/TRBV6-3
CDR3 length: 12
clone size: .
CDR3 protein: CASTTYNSPLHF
CDR3 DNA: TGTGCCAGCACAACTTACAATTCACCCCTCCACTTT

J gene: TRBJ1-1
D gene: TRBD1
V gene: TRBV4-1
CDR3 length: 16
clone size: once
CDR3 protein: CASSSGTGRRSTEAFF
CDR3 DNA: TGCGCCAGCAGCTCCGGGACAGGGCGTCGTTCTACTGAAGCTTTCTTT

J gene: TRBJ2-5
D gene: .
V gene: TRBV7-9
CDR3 length: 12
clone size: few
CDR3 protein: CASSYNTETQYF
CDR3 DNA: TGTGCCAGCAGTTACAACACGGAGACCCAGTACTTC

J gene: TRBJ1-2
D gene: .
V gene: TRBV4-1
CDR3 length: 15
clone size: many
CDR3 protein: CASSQETVTNYGYTF
CDR3 DNA: TGCGCCAGCAGCCAAGAGACAGTAACTAACTATGGCTACACCTTC

J gene: TRBJ1-5
D gene: .
V gene: TRBV6-2/TRBV6-3
CDR3 length: 14
clone size: few
CDR3 protein: CASSYRGGNQPQHF
CDR3 DNA: TGTGCCAGCAGTTACCGGGGGGGCAATCAGCCCCAGCATTTT

J gene: TRBJ2-5
D gene: .
V gene: TRBV14
CDR3 length: 13
clone size: many
CDR3 protein: CASSQYLTRTQYF
CDR3 DNA: TGTGCCAGCAGCCAGTACTTAACTAGGACCCAGTACTTC

J gene: TRBJ1-1
D gene: .
V gene: TRBV2
CDR3 length: 12
clone size: few
CDR3 protein: CASSADEGGAFF
CDR3 DNA: TGTGCCAGCAGTGCGGACGAGGGGGGAGCTTTCTTT

J gene: TRBJ1-5
D gene: .
V gene: TRBV12-3/TRBV12-4
CDR3 length: 15
clone size: many
CDR3 protein: CASSLFGNSNQPQHF
CDR3 DNA: TGTGCCAGCAGCCTTTTTGGTAATAGCAATCAGCCCCAGCATTTT